This entry lists 4 T cell receptor beta chains sequenced from one sample in a study of memory CD4+ T cells and cytomegalovirus serostatus. The sort gate was single viable CD3+CD4+CD8-CD45RO+ cells for memory CD4+ T cells. The repertoire was sequenced with immunoSEQ multiplex PCR; TCRdb's copy has only in-frame clones and lacks some. The table records 50,000 to 65,000 clones, around four fifths of them present only once. Source material: memory CD4+ T cells from blood. Every receptor here comes from an adult in good health and CMV-seropositive.

CDR3 sequence (DNA): TGTGCCAGCAGAAATAGCGGGGGGGTGAACACCGGGGAGCTGTTTTTT. Its translation: CASRNSGGVNTGELFF. This chain uses TRBV27 with TRBJ2-2; 11 nucleotides line up with TRBD2. The CDR3 spans 16 residues. Trimming removed 6 bases from V and 1 base from J; junction bases left unmatched: 4. Germline values: CDR1 MNHEY, CDR2 SMNVEV (reference sequence).

This chain links TRBV19 with TRBJ2-6; D is possibly TRBD1 or TRBD2 (5 bases each). The CDR3 is 18 amino acids. CDR1 LNHDA and CDR2 SQIVND come from the germline V gene (reference sequence). The germline V and J ends were trimmed by 3 bases and 0 bases, with 15 bases remaining between them. Here the CDR3 reads CASSMPGTATSGANVLTF. The CDR3 DNA follows: TGTGCCAGTAGTATGCCCGGGACGGCAACCTCTGGGGCCAACGTCCTGACTTTC.

The chain employs TRBV7-6 and TRBJ2-2; 10 bases fit TRBD1. Germline V lookup: CDR1 SGHVS, CDR2 FNYEAQ. The CDR3 consists of 15 residues. Unmatched junction bases numbered 1, after V lost 5 bases and J lost 1 base. CDR3 sequence (DNA): TGTGCCAGCAGCCGGGACAGGGGGAACACCGGGGAGCTGTTTTTT. It specifies CASSRDRGNTGELFF.

The chain couples TRBV19 to TRBJ1-3, with D uncertain. CDR1 and CDR2 from the germline V gene are LNHDA and SQIVND (reference sequence). Trimming pared 7 bases from V and 0 bases from J, leaving 13 bases between. The length of the CDR3 is 15 residues. As DNA, the CDR3 is TGTGCCAGTACCCCCGGTGCCCGCTCTGGAAACACCATATATTTT. This encodes CASTPGARSGNTIYF.